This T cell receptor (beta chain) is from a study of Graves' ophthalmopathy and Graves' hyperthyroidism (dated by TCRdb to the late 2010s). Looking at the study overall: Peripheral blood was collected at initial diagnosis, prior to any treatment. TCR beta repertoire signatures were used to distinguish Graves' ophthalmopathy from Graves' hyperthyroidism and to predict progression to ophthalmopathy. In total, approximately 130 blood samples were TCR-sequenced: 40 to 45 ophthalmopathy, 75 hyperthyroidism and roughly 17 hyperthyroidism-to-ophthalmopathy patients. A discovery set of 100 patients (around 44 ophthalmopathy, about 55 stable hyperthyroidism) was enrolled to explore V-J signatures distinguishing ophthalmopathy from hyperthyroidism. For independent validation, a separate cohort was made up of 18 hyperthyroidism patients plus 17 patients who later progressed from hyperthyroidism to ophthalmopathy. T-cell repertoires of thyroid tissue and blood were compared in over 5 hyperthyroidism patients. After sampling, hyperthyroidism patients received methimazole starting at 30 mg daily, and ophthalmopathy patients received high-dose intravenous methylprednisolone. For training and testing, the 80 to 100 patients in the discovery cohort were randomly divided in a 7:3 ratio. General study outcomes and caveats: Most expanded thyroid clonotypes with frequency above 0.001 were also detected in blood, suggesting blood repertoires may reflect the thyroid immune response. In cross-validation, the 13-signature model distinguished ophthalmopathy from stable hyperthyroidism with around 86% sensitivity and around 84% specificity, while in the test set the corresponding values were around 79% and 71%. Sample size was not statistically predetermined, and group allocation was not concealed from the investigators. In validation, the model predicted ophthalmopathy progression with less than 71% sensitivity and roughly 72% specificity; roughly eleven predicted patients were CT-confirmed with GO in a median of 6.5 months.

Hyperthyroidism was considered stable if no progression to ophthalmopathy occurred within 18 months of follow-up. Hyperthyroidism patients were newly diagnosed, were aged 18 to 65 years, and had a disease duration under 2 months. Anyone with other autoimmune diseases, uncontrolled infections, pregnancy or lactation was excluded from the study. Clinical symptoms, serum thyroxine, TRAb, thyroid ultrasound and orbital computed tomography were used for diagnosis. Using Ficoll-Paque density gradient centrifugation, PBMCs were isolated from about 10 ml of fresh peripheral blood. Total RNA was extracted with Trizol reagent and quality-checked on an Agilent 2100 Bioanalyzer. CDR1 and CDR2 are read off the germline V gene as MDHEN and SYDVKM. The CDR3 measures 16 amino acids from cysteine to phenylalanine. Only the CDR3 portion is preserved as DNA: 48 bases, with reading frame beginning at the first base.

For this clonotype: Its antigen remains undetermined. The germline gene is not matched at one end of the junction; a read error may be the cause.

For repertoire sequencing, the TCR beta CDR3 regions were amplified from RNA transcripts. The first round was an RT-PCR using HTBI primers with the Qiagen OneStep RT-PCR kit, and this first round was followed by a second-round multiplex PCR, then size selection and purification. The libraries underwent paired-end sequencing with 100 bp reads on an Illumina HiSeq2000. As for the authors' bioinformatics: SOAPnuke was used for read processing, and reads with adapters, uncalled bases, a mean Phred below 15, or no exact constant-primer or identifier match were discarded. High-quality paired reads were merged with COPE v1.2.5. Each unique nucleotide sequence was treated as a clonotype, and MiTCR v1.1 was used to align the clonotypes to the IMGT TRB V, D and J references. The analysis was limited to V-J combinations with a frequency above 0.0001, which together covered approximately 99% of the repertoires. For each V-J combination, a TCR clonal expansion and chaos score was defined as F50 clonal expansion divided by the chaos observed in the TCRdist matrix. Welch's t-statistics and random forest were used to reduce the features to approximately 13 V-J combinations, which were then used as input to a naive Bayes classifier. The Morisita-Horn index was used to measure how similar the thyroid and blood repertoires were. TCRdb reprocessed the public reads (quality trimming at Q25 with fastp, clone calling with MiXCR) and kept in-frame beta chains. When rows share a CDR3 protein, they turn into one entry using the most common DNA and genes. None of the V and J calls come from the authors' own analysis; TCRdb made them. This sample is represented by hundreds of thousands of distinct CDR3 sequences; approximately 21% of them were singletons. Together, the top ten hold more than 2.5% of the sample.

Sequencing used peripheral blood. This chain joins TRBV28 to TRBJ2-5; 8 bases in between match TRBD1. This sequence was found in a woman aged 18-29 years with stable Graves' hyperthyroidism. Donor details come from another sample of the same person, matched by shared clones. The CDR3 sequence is CAGSPKVDRGVETKYF. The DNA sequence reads TGTGCCGGCAGTCCCAAAGTAGACAGGGGAGTGGAGACCAAGTACTTC.